These T cell receptor beta chains were read from a single sample in a study of T cell responses to AZD1222 COVID-19 vaccine. Sequenced by immunoSEQ multiplex PCR; TCRdb stores in-frame clones only, minus some. The sample lists 100,000 or so clones; roughly 89% were seen once. Sequences were derived from peripheral blood, sampled on day 0 of AZD1222 vaccination. These receptors all come from an adult in good health. CDR3s include the opening cysteine and the closing phenylalanine or tryptophan. The order of the fields is CDR3 length, D gene, J gene, V gene, clone size, CDR3 protein, CDR3 DNA. The D gene is left open where the match is weak. Size tells how often a clone was seen (once, few, many) or the class of an expanded clone, and some rows leave it out.

length: 16; D: TRBD2; J: TRBJ2-5; V: TRBV18; size: once; CDR3: CASSKELAGSGETQYF; DNA: TGTGCCAGCTCCAAGGAGCTAGCGGGGTCCGGGGAGACCCAGTACTTC
length: 16; D: TRBD1; J: TRBJ2-3; V: TRBV5-1; size: .; CDR3: CASSQTGGLGTDTQYF; DNA: TGCGCCAGCAGCCAGACAGGGGGCCTCGGGACAGATACGCAGTATTTT
length: 15; D: .; J: TRBJ1-2; V: TRBV6-6; size: .; CDR3: CASTPIRTGSHGYTF; DNA: TGTGCCAGCACCCCCATACGGACGGGTTCGCATGGCTACACCTTC
length: 12; D: .; J: TRBJ2-1; V: TRBV5-8; size: .; CDR3: CASSLGQAEQFF; DNA: TGTGCCAGCAGCTTAGGTCAGGCTGAGCAGTTCTTC
length: 15; D: .; J: TRBJ2-1; V: TRBV11-3; size: .; CDR3: CASSLDSGRVSPQFF; DNA: TGTGCCAGCAGCTTAGATAGCGGCAGGGTATCGCCCCAGTTCTTC
length: 15; D: TRBD1; J: TRBJ1-5; V: TRBV2; size: .; CDR3: CASSDLGQGDQPQHF; DNA: TGTGCCAGCAGTGATCTCGGACAGGGTGATCAGCCCCAGCATTTT
length: 14; D: .; J: TRBJ1-1; V: TRBV10-1; size: once; CDR3: CASSEGAGGTEAFF; DNA: TGCGCCAGCAGTGAAGGAGCCGGGGGCACTGAAGCTTTCTTT
length: 11; D: .; J: TRBJ2-7; V: TRBV7-9; size: .; CDR3: CASSLANEQYF; DNA: TGTGCCAGCAGCTTAGCAAACGAGCAGTACTTC
length: 14; D: TRBD2; J: TRBJ2-7; V: TRBV30; size: .; CDR3: CAWSGTSVLNEQYF; DNA: TGTGCCTGGAGTGGGACTAGTGTTTTGAACGAGCAGTACTTC
length: 16; D: .; J: TRBJ2-7; V: TRBV4-1; size: .; CDR3: CASSQGSSSRYYEQYF; DNA: TGCGCCAGCAGCCAAGGATCGTCTAGTCGCTACTACGAGCAGTACTTC
length: 13; D: .; J: TRBJ1-5; V: TRBV19; size: .; CDR3: CASSQGRNQPQHF; DNA: TGTGCCAGTAGTCAGGGTCGCAATCAGCCCCAGCATTTT
length: 15; D: TRBD1; J: TRBJ1-1; V: TRBV5-1; size: .; CDR3: CASSFETGGTTEAFF; DNA: TGCGCCAGCAGCTTTGAAACAGGGGGTACGACTGAAGCTTTCTTT
length: 14; D: .; J: TRBJ1-5; V: TRBV2; size: once; CDR3: CASSPESSRQPQHF; DNA: TGTGCCAGCAGCCCCGAGTCGTCGCGACAGCCCCAGCATTTT
length: 16; D: .; J: TRBJ2-2; V: TRBV10-1; size: .; CDR3: CASSESKGRNTGELFF; DNA: TGCGCCAGCAGTGAGTCGAAGGGCCGGAACACCGGGGAGCTGTTTTTT
length: 16; D: TRBD2; J: TRBJ2-1; V: TRBV9; size: .; CDR3: CASSVGFSGTFGEQFF; DNA: TGTGCCAGCAGCGTAGGTTTTAGCGGGACTTTCGGTGAGCAGTTCTTC
length: 16; D: .; J: TRBJ1-5; V: TRBV7-2; size: .; CDR3: CASSLEGGHRDQPQHF; DNA: TGTGCCAGCAGCTTAGAGGGGGGACACCGGGATCAGCCCCAGCATTTT
length: 16; D: TRBD2; J: TRBJ2-3; V: TRBV29-1; size: .; CDR3: CSVGPGLAGGADTQYF; DNA: TGCAGCGTTGGTCCGGGACTAGCGGGAGGTGCAGATACGCAGTATTTT
length: 14; D: .; J: TRBJ2-5; V: TRBV18; size: .; CDR3: CASSPTRGFETQYF; DNA: TGTGCCAGCTCACCGACCAGGGGTTTTGAGACCCAGTACTTC
length: 18; D: .; J: TRBJ1-1; V: TRBV21-1; size: .; CDR3: CASSKGWGRGTGNTEAFF; DNA: .
length: 14; D: TRBD1; J: TRBJ2-7; V: TRBV10-3; size: once; CDR3: CAIRRGTGAYEQYF; DNA: TGTGCCATCAGGAGGGGGACAGGGGCCTACGAGCAGTACTTC
length: 16; D: .; J: TRBJ1-3; V: TRBV6-5; size: .; CDR3: CASSSGGRISGNTIYF; DNA: TGTGCCAGCAGTTCCGGGGGGCGGATCTCTGGAAACACCATATATTTT
length: 17; D: .; J: TRBJ1-1; V: TRBV27; size: .; CDR3: CASSLSRWSEMNTEAFF; DNA: TGTGCCAGCAGTTTATCGAGGTGGTCCGAAATGAACACTGAAGCTTTCTTT
length: 18; D: .; J: TRBJ2-5; V: TRBV3-1/TRBV3-2; size: .; CDR3: CASSQEYTGLRDKETQYF; DNA: TGTGCCAGCAGCCAAGAGTATACGGGGCTAAGGGACAAAGAGACCCAGTACTTC
length: 14; D: .; J: TRBJ1-3; V: TRBV29-1; size: .; CDR3: CSVQMGASGNTIYF; DNA: TGCAGCGTTCAAATGGGGGCCTCTGGAAACACCATATATTTT
length: 14; D: .; J: TRBJ1-1; V: TRBV5-4; size: .; CDR3: CASSLQGWGTEAFF; DNA: TGTGCCAGCAGCTTACAGGGTTGGGGCACTGAAGCTTTCTTT
length: 14; D: TRBD1; J: TRBJ1-2; V: TRBV5-1; size: .; CDR3: CASSGGQALGGYTF; DNA: TGCGCCAGCAGCGGGGGACAGGCCCTGGGGGGCTACACCTTC
length: 15; D: TRBD2; J: TRBJ2-1; V: TRBV7-9; size: .; CDR3: CASSLLLAVNDEQFF; DNA: TGTGCCAGCAGCTTACTACTAGCGGTAAACGATGAGCAGTTCTTC
length: 15; D: TRBD2; J: TRBJ2-3; V: TRBV7-9; size: .; CDR3: CASGATGTRRDTQYF; DNA: TGTGCCAGCGGGGCAACCGGGACTAGAAGAGATACGCAGTATTTT
length: 15; D: TRBD1; J: TRBJ2-7; V: TRBV6-5; size: .; CDR3: CASTREDRDTYEQYF; DNA: TGTGCCAGCACCAGAGAGGACAGGGATACGTACGAGCAGTACTTC
length: 16; D: TRBD1; J: TRBJ1-2; V: TRBV7-2; size: .; CDR3: CASSRYAGQGDYGYTF; DNA: TGTGCCAGCAGCCGTTATGCGGGACAGGGCGACTATGGCTACACCTTC
length: 15; D: .; J: TRBJ2-2; V: TRBV5-1; size: .; CDR3: CASSLQPLNTGELFF; DNA: TGCGCCAGCAGCTTGCAGCCCCTGAACACCGGGGAGCTGTTTTTT
length: 16; D: .; J: TRBJ1-6; V: TRBV5-4; size: once; CDR3: CASSLNVGEIYSPLHF; DNA: TGTGCCAGCAGCTTGAACGTCGGGGAAATTTATTCACCCCTCCACTTT
length: 12; D: .; J: TRBJ2-7; V: TRBV12-3/TRBV12-4; size: .; CDR3: CASGIAVYEQYF; DNA: TGTGCCAGCGGGATAGCGGTTTACGAGCAGTACTTC
length: 16; D: .; J: TRBJ2-4; V: TRBV6-1; size: .; CDR3: CASSEAFRWSAELQYF; DNA: TGTGCCAGCAGTGAAGCATTCAGGTGGTCGGCCGAACTTCAGTACTTC
length: 15; D: .; J: TRBJ2-1; V: TRBV4-1; size: once; CDR3: CASSQGELGYNEQFF; DNA: TGCGCCAGCAGCCAAGGGGAACTAGGATACAATGAGCAGTTCTTC